This T cell receptor beta chain is from a study of cytomegalovirus exposure and HLA in healthy donors. Study-level findings and limits: Researchers reported from a later analysis that most CMV-associated TCR beta chains appeared HLA-restricted.

Concerning this clone itself: Its antigen is undetermined.

Primers: 60 Vbeta forward and 13 Jbeta reverse. Produced via immunoSEQ multiplex PCR; TCRdb's table is partial and in-frame only. The sample records 110,000 or so clones, roughly 70% being singletons. This sequence was found in a woman between 45 and 60 years old in good health and CMV-seropositive. Sample: PBMCs.

The CDR3 DNA reads TGTGCCAGCTCACCAAGACAGGGCGCCCAGGTGGGGGCCCTCCACTTT. Its protein product is CASSPRQGAQVGALHF. The chain links TRBV18 to TRBJ1-6, with 7 bases fitting TRBD1. The ends lost 2 bases at V and 14 bases at J; junction bases unmatched: 15. CDR1 and CDR2 from the germline V gene are KGHSH and LQKENI. CDR3 size: 16 residues.